This T cell receptor beta chain was identified during a study of OX40 agonist ivuxolimab in advanced cancers. Study in general: As their treatment, patients were administered ivuxolimab, an agonistic anti-OX40 (CD134) antibody. Patients received ivuxolimab, an intravenous treatment, every 2 weeks at 0.01 to 10 mg/kg. Study-wide results and limits: Average numbers of expanded clones were greater in CD8+ T cells than in CD4+. Some patients without response likewise showed low normalized clonal expansion.

CDR1 and CDR2 (germline): KGHSH, LQKENI. This CDR3 comprises 15 residues. V gave up 4 bases and J gave up 1 base, with 13 bases separating them. TCRdb keeps only in-frame clones here, not all; method: immunoSEQ multiplex PCR. The repertoire holds about 76,000 clones, more than 85% seen once, with over 2% in the top ten. Regarding this clone: Antigen: not known.

V gene TRBV18 combines with J gene TRBJ2-5, with D maybe TRBD1 (6 bases). The material was CD4+ or CD8+ T cells sorted from blood, obtained in a trial of the OX40 agonist ivuxolimab. This TCR came from an adult with an advanced solid tumor such as melanoma, head and neck, liver or kidney cancer. The CDR3 region has the DNA TGTGCCAGCTCACTAAGAATGGACAGCCAAGAGACCCAGTACTTC. It translates to CASSLRMDSQETQYF.